This is a list of T cell receptor beta chains from one sample in a study of OX40 agonist ivuxolimab in advanced cancers. Sequenced by immunoSEQ multiplex PCR; TCRdb stores in-frame clones only, minus some. The data contain roughly 76,000 clones, roughly 86% of them singletons. The material was CD4+ or CD8+ T cells sorted from blood, obtained in a trial of the OX40 agonist ivuxolimab. Source of these receptors: an adult with an advanced solid tumor such as melanoma, head and neck, liver or kidney cancer. CDR3s include the opening cysteine and the closing phenylalanine or tryptophan. The order of the fields is J gene, D gene, V gene, clone size, CDR3 protein, CDR3 DNA. A D gene is named only where the DNA matches it firmly. Clone size, where shown, is once, few, many, or a class for clones that have expanded.

TRBJ2-5,TRBD2,TRBV19,.,CASSPWTSGGADGTQYF,TGTGCCAGTAGTCCCTGGACTAGCGGGGGGGCTGATGGAACCCAGTACTTC
TRBJ1-1,.,TRBV19,.,CASSIGQGGRRAFF,TGTGCCAGTAGTATAGGCCAGGGAGGTAGGCGGGCTTTCTTT
TRBJ2-7,.,TRBV21-1,.,CARFRDRGLYEQYF,TGTGCCAGATTTCGGGACAGGGGGCTGTACGAGCAGTACTTC
TRBJ1-1,TRBD1,TRBV18,.,CASSLNLDRGNTEAFF,TGTGCCAGCTCACTGAATTTGGACAGGGGGAACACTGAAGCTTTCTTT
TRBJ2-7,.,TRBV6-5,.,CASSYSAHSSYEQYF,TGTGCCAGCAGTTACTCAGCGCATAGCTCCTACGAGCAGTACTTC
TRBJ2-5,TRBD2,TRBV4-3,.,CASSQWLAGGQETQYF,TGCGCCAGCAGCCAATGGCTAGCGGGGGGGCAAGAGACCCAGTACTTC
TRBJ1-3,TRBD1,TRBV11-2,.,CASSDIKIRTGGNTIYF,TGTGCCAGCAGCGATATTAAGATTCGGACAGGGGGAAACACCATATATTTT
TRBJ2-4,TRBD1,TRBV18,.,CASSPVDLQGNIQYF,TGTGCCAGCTCACCGGTGGATCTACAGGGGAACATTCAGTACTTC
TRBJ1-2,TRBD1,TRBV30,once,CAGTDRDDGYTF,TGTGCCGGGACAGACAGAGATGATGGCTACACCTTC
TRBJ1-1,.,TRBV9,.,CASTGGVEAEAFF,TGTGCCAGCACCGGGGGGGTGGAAGCTGAAGCTTTCTTT
TRBJ2-6,.,TRBV11-2,.,CASSPTGFGANVLTF,TGTGCCAGCAGCCCTACAGGTTTTGGGGCCAACGTCCTGACTTTC
TRBJ1-2,.,TRBV15,once,CATSRVLDTDGYTF,TGTGCCACCAGCAGAGTTTTAGACACCGATGGCTACACCTTC
TRBJ2-1,.,TRBV19,.,CASSIEAGPRNEQFF,TGTGCCAGTAGTATAGAGGCAGGGCCCCGGAATGAGCAGTTCTTC
TRBJ2-7,.,TRBV28,.,CASSPASYEQYF,TGTGCCAGCAGTCCGGCCTCTTACGAGCAGTACTTC
TRBJ1-5,.,TRBV7-9,.,CASSPAWTNQPQHF,TGTGCCAGCAGCCCCGCCTGGACCAATCAGCCCCAGCATTTT
TRBJ2-3,TRBD2,TRBV5-1,.,CASSLATSGGAPTQYF,TGCGCCAGCAGCTTGGCGACTAGCGGGGGGGCTCCTACGCAGTATTTT
TRBJ1-2,.,TRBV10-3,.,CAISESTGSYGYTF,TGTGCCATCAGTGAGTCGACGGGAAGCTATGGCTACACCTTC
TRBJ2-1,TRBD2,TRBV11-2,few,CASSPRTSGGMNEQFF,TGTGCCAGCAGCCCACGGACTAGCGGGGGCATGAATGAGCAGTTCTTC
TRBJ2-7,.,TRBV5-5,.,CASSPASGTTSYEQYF,TGTGCCAGCAGCCCAGCATCCGGGACCACGTCTTACGAGCAGTACTTC
TRBJ1-1,.,TRBV7-3,.,CASSSQENTEAFF,TGTGCCAGCAGCTCTCAGGAGAACACTGAAGCTTTCTTT
TRBJ1-5,.,TRBV7-9,.,CASSNGGQFNNQPQHF,TGTGCCAGCAGCAATGGGGGGCAGTTTAATAATCAGCCCCAGCATTTT